These T cell receptor beta chains were read from a single sample in a study of T cell responses to AZD1222 COVID-19 vaccine. Sequenced by immunoSEQ multiplex PCR; TCRdb stores in-frame clones only, minus some. This sample has approximately 94,000 clones, with about 89% found just once. Here the sequenced sample was peripheral blood, taken on day 0 of MenACWY control vaccination. These receptors came from an adult in good health. The CDR3 runs from the conserved cysteine through the conserved F or W. A D gene is named only where the DNA matches it firmly. Size is stated for part of the rows, as once, few or many counts, or as a class when the clone is expanded.

. | TRBJ1-4 | TRBV24-1 | . | CATSTGATNEKLFF | TGTGCCACAAGCACCGGCGCAACTAATGAAAAACTGTTTTTT
. | TRBJ2-3 | TRBV4-3 | . | CASSQGGGRTDTQYF | TGCGCCAGCAGCCAAGGGGGCGGGCGCACAGATACGCAGTATTTT
. | TRBJ1-2 | TRBV19 | TRBD1 | CASSIPGTGLGYTF | TGTGCCAGTAGTATACCTGGGACAGGGTTAGGCTACACCTTC
. | TRBJ1-4 | TRBV3-1/TRBV3-2 | . | CASSQDTGRANEKLFF | TGTGCCAGCAGCCAAGATACTGGCAGGGCTAATGAAAAACTGTTTTTT
. | TRBJ2-1 | TRBV5-8 | TRBD2 | CASSLALALAGSPPYNEQFF | TGTGCCAGCAGCTTGGCCCTGGCACTAGCGGGATCCCCTCCCTACAATGAGCAGTTCTTC
. | TRBJ2-5 | TRBV30 | . | CAWNVGAETQYF | TGTGCCTGGAATGTGGGGGCGGAGACCCAGTACTTC
. | TRBJ1-3 | TRBV6-5 | TRBD1 | CASSYAGGSGNTIYF | TGTGCCAGCAGTTACGCAGGGGGCTCTGGAAACACCATATATTTT
once | TRBJ2-3 | TRBV11-3 | . | CASSLVRGGRNYIMDTQYF | TGTGCCAGCAGCTTAGTAAGGGGGGGCAGGAACTACATTATGGATACGCAGTATTTT
. | TRBJ2-7 | TRBV5-1 | . | CASSLGGYEQYF | TGCGCCAGCAGCTTGGGAGGCTACGAGCAGTACTTC
once | TRBJ1-6 | TRBV21-1 | . | CASSGVGPFHSPLHF | TGTGCCAGCAGCGGGGTGGGACCGTTCCATTCACCCCTCCACTTT
. | TRBJ1-2 | TRBV6-1 | TRBD1 | CASSMDRNYGYTF | TGTGCCAGCAGCATGGACAGGAACTATGGCTACACCTTC
. | TRBJ1-1 | TRBV12-3/TRBV12-4 | . | CASRGGTEAFF | TGTGCCAGCAGAGGGGGCACTGAAGCTTTCTTT
. | TRBJ1-1 | TRBV19 | TRBD1 | CASSIRDRVGTEAFF | TGTGCCAGTAGTATAAGGGACAGGGTTGGGACTGAAGCCTTCTTT
. | TRBJ1-2 | TRBV20-1 | . | CSVQRGWGYTF | TGCAGTGTTCAGAGGGGATGGGGCTACACCTTC
. | TRBJ2-3 | TRBV5-1 | . | CASSLERSTDTQYF | TGCGCCAGCAGCTTGGAGCGTTCCACAGATACGCAGTATTTT
. | TRBJ1-1 | TRBV5-1 | . | CASSLGPGDTEAFF | TGCGCCAGCAGCTTAGGCCCGGGGGACACTGAAGCTTTCTTT
. | TRBJ1-6 | TRBV6-5 | . | CASRGAGHSPLHF | TGTGCCAGCAGGGGGGCAGGGCACTCACCCCTCCACTTT
. | TRBJ1-2 | TRBV10-3 | . | CAISESPGPNYGYTF | TGTGCCATCAGTGAGTCCCCAGGGCCTAACTATGGCTACACCTTC
. | TRBJ2-7 | TRBV4-3 | . | CASSQGARGIYEQYF | TGCGCCAGCAGCCAAGGAGCCAGGGGAATCTACGAGCAGTACTTC
. | TRBJ2-2 | TRBV30 | TRBD1 | CAWSREGGRLTELFF | TGTGCCTGGAGCAGGGAAGGGGGCCGACTAACGGAGCTGTTTTTT
. | TRBJ2-7 | TRBV13 | . | CASSLGTLGYF | TGTGCCAGCAGCTTAGGGACCCTGGGCTACTTC
. | TRBJ1-1 | TRBV6-6 | . | CASSYSDGEAFF | TGTGCCAGCAGTTACTCAGATGGTGAAGCTTTCTTT
. | TRBJ2-5 | TRBV18 | TRBD1 | CASSPETQGAGQTQYF | TGTGCCAGCTCCCCTGAGACCCAGGGGGCCGGGCAGACCCAGTACTTC
. | TRBJ2-7 | TRBV7-2 | TRBD2 | CASSRGLAGGTEQYF | TGTGCCAGCAGCCGGGGACTAGCGGGGGGGACCGAGCAGTACTTC
few | TRBJ2-1 | TRBV28 | . | CASSLLGVSEQFF | TGTGCCAGCAGTTTACTTGGGGTGAGCGAGCAGTTCTTC
. | TRBJ1-3 | TRBV14 | . | CASSHRAGNTIYF | TGTGCCAGCAGCCACAGGGCTGGAAACACCATATATTTT
. | TRBJ2-7 | TRBV5-5 | . | CASSYRDEQYF | TGTGCCAGCAGCTACAGGGACGAGCAGTACTTC
. | TRBJ2-1 | TRBV9 | TRBD2 | CASSAVKASGRNEQFF | TGTGCCAGCAGCGCAGTTAAAGCTAGCGGGAGAAATGAGCAGTTCTTC
. | TRBJ2-4 | TRBV25-1 | TRBD1 | CASSESVTGVRHIQYF | TGTGCCAGCAGTGAATCCGTGACAGGGGTTAGGCACATTCAGTACTTC
. | TRBJ2-7 | TRBV3-1/TRBV3-2 | . | CASSLGTTSYEQYF | TGTGCCAGCAGCTTAGGGACGACGTCCTACGAGCAGTACTTC
. | TRBJ2-3 | TRBV9 | . | CASSVRGYGARESDTQYF | TGTGCCAGCAGCGTTAGGGGGTACGGGGCCCGGGAGAGCGATACGCAGTATTTT
. | TRBJ2-6 | TRBV28 | . | CASRFSGANVLTF | TGTGCCAGCAGGTTCTCTGGGGCCAACGTCCTGACTTTC
. | TRBJ1-4 | TRBV9 | . | CASSPRQDVGEKLFF | TGTGCCAGCAGCCCCCGACAGGACGTCGGTGAAAAACTGTTTTTT
. | TRBJ2-1 | TRBV5-1 | . | CASSLMGVLANEQFF | TGCGCCAGCAGCTTGATGGGGGTCCTGGCCAATGAGCAGTTCTTC
. | TRBJ1-3 | TRBV28 | TRBD1 | CASSSQGESGNTIYF | TGTGCCAGCAGCTCACAGGGGGAGTCTGGAAACACCATATATTTT
. | TRBJ2-3 | TRBV7-2 | TRBD2 | CASSLGAGGPDTQYF | TGTGCCAGCAGCTTAGGGGCGGGAGGGCCAGATACGCAGTATTTT
. | TRBJ1-5 | TRBV6-1 | TRBD1 | CASSYGQGYQPQHF | TGTGCCAGCAGTTATGGACAGGGGTATCAGCCCCAGCATTTT
. | TRBJ2-1 | TRBV7-8 | . | CASSLVRGSRGNEQFF | TGTGCCAGCAGCTTAGTAAGAGGGAGCCGGGGCAATGAGCAGTTCTTC
few | TRBJ1-1 | TRBV14 | . | CASSQDWGPGGRDTEAFF | TGTGCCAGCAGCCAAGATTGGGGTCCTGGGGGAAGGGATACTGAAGCTTTCTTT
once | TRBJ2-1 | TRBV13 | . | CASSPVGGGHNEQFF | TGTGCCAGCTCCCCGGTGGGGGGGGGCCACAATGAGCAGTTCTTC